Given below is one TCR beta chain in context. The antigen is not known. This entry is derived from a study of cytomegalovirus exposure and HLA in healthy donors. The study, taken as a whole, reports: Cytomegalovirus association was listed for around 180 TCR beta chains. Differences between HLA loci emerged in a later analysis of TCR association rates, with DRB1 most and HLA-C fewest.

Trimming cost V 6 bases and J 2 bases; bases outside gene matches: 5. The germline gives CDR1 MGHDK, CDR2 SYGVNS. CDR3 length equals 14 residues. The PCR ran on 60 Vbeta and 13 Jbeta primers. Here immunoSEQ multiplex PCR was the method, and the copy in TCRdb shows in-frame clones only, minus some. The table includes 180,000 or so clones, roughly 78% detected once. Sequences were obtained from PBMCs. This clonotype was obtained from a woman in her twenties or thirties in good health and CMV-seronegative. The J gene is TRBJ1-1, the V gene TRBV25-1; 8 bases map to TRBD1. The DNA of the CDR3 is TGTGCCAGCAGGGACAGGGTCCAAAACACTGAAGCTTTCTTT. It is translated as CASRDRVQNTEAFF.